This T cell receptor (beta chain) was recorded in a study of graft-versus-host responses after intestinal transplantation. Study at large: Transplant recipients had multivisceral, liver-intestinal, or isolated intestinal grafts.

Study-wide results and caveats: Subjects displaying graft-donor T cell macrochimerism possessed elevated graft-versus-host to host-versus-graft clonal ratios inside allografts.

A single count supports this clone. Its antigen is unidentified. Data came from immunoSEQ multiplex PCR; TCRdb stores just in-frame clones and leaves some out. Of 35,000 to 45,000 clones in the sample, nearly 95% are singletons; the top ten hold more than 0.2%. The CDR3 contains 13 residues. Germline-derived CDR1 and CDR2 are MNHEY and SVGAGI. V gave up 6 bases and J gave up 6 bases, with 15 bases separating them. The sample was unstimulated CD8+ T cells sorted from spleen or lymph node cells, taken before transplant. The gene calls are TRBV6-5 and TRBJ2-7; no clear D gene. The origin of this receptor is a human donor who was the organ donor for an intestinal transplant. Written as DNA, the CDR3 is TGTGCCAGCAGCCTGAATTCCGTGGGCGAGCAGTACTTC. Its translation: CASSLNSVGEQYF.